Below are 8 T cell receptor beta chains sequenced from a single sample in a study of identifying expanded T cells in peripheral blood. TCRdb's copy holds only in-frame clones and misses some; the assay was immunoSEQ multiplex PCR. The data contain 70,000 or so clones, 85% to 90% of them singletons. The sequenced sample consisted of blood. These receptors were obtained from a person aged 18-69 years in good health.

The V gene is TRBV28, the J gene TRBJ2-1; D gene ambiguous. Between the trimmed V and J ends, which lost 2 bases and 2 bases, there was a span of 7 bases. Germline CDR1 reads MDHEN; CDR2 reads SYDVKM. The CDR3 is 14 residues long. The CDR3 DNA reads TGTGCCAGCAGTTTAGGGTCCCCCTACAATGAGCAGTTCTTC. Its protein is CASSLGSPYNEQFF.

The chain employs TRBV4-3 and TRBJ2-2, with D possibly matching TRBD2 (6 bases). Per germline, CDR1 LGHNA and CDR2 YSLEER. This CDR3 has 16 residues. The germline V and J ends were trimmed by 0 bases and 3 bases, with 11 bases remaining between them. CDR3 protein: CASSQDIAGYTGELFF. CDR3 DNA sequence: TGCGCCAGCAGCCAAGATATCGCGGGGTACACCGGGGAGCTGTTTTTT.

This clone was detected only once. Different DNA sequences within this sample yield the same CDR3. The chain recombines TRBV29-1 with TRBJ2-7; 7 nucleotides line up with TRBD1. Germline CDR1 reads SQVTM; CDR2 reads ANQGSEA. V gave up 2 bases and J gave up 4 bases; unmatched junction bases: 5. This CDR3 is 13 amino acids long. The CDR3 DNA follows: TGCAGCGTTGAACGATCCAGGGGGTACGAGCAGTACTTC. It encodes CSVERSRGYEQYF.

This chain links TRBV6-5 with TRBJ1-2; D unclear. V shed 6 bases and J shed 1 base, with 9 bases lying between them. The CDR3 runs 13 residues. The germline V gene encodes CDR1 MNHEY and CDR2 SVGAGI. In DNA, the CDR3 is TGTGCCAGCAGGAGATCCAGTAACTATGGCTACACCTTC. This translates into CASRRSSNYGYTF.

This sequence joins TRBV11-2 and TRBJ1-3; no definite D call. The CDR3 sequence is 14 residues long. V lost 3 bases to trimming and J lost 0 bases, with 6 bases between them. The germline CDR1 and CDR2 sequences are SGHAT and FQNNGV. The CDR3 sequence: CASSFVNSGNTIYF. Here the CDR3 DNA reads TGTGCCAGCAGCTTCGTGAACTCTGGAAACACCATATATTTT.

This chain joins TRBV5-1 and TRBJ1-4; D gene uncertain. The CDR3 has 14 amino acids. V dropped 2 bases and J dropped 0 bases, with 5 bases sitting between them. CDR1 SGHRS and CDR2 YFSETQ come from the germline V gene. CDR3 nucleotides: TGCGCCAGCAGCTTCGGGACAACTAATGAAAAACTGTTTTTT. Protein product: CASSFGTTNEKLFF.

This clone was observed once. This chain joins TRBV7-8 and TRBJ2-7; D not resolved. V was shortened by 3 bases and J by 13 bases, with 19 bases between the two germline ends. CDR1 and CDR2 (germline): SGHVS, FQNEAQ. The CDR3 length is 13 residues. The CDR3 here is CASSFGYPAAAYF. CDR3 DNA sequence: TGTGCCAGCAGCTTCGGATACCCCGCGGCGGCATACTTC.

This sequence joins TRBV9 and TRBJ2-7; D possibly uses TRBD1 or TRBD2 (5 bases each). Trimming cost V 4 bases and J 3 bases, with 26 bases left between them. CDR1 and CDR2 (germline): SGDLS, YYNGEE. The CDR3 has 18 amino acids. The CDR3 is CASSPRDRGEWGLYEQYF. CDR3 in DNA: TGTGCCAGCAGCCCCCGGGACCGGGGCGAGTGGGGCCTCTACGAGCAGTACTTC.